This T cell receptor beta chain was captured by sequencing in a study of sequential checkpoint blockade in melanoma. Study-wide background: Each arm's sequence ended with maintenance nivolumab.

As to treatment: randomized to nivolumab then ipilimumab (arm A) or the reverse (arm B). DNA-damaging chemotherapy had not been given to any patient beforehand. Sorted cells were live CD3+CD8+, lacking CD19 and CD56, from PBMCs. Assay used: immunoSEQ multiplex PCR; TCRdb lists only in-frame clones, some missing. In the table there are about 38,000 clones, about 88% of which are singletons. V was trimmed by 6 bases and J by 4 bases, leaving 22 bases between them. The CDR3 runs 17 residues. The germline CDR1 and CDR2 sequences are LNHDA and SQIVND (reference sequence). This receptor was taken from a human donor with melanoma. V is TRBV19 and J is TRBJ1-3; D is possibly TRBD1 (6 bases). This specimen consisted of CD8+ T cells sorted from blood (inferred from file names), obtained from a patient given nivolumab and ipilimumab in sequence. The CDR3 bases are TGTGCCAGTAGGGGGATTCAGGGGCTTCCACCCGGAAACACCATATATTTT. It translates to CASRGIQGLPPGNTIYF.